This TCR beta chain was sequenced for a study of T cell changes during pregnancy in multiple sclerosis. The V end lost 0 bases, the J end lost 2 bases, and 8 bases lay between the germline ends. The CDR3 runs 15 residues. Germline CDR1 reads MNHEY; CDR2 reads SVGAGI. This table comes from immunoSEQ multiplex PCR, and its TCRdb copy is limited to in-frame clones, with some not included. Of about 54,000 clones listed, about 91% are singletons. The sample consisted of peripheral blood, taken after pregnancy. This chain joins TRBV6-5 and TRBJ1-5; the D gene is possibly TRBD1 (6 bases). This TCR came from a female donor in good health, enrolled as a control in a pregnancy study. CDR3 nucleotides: TGTGCCAGCAGTTACTCGAACAGGGGCAATCAGCCCCAGCATTTT. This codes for CASSYSNRGNQPQHF.